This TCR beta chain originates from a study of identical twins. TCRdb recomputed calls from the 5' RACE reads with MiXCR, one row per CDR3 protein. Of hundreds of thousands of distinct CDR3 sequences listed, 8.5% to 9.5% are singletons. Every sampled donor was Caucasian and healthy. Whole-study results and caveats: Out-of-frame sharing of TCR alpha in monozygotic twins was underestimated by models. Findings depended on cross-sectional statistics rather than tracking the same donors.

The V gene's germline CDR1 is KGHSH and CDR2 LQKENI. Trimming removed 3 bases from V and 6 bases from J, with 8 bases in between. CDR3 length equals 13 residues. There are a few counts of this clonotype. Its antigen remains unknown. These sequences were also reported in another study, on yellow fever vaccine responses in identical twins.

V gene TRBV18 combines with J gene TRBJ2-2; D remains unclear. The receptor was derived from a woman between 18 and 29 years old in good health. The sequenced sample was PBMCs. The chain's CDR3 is CASSPDGPGELFF. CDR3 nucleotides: TGTGCCAGCTCACCGGACGGGCCCGGGGAGCTGTTTTTT.